A single sample is the source of the 28 T cell receptor beta chains below, sequenced in a study of blood T cell repertoires in COVID-19. Generated by immunoSEQ multiplex PCR, the TCRdb table keeps only in-frame clones and is missing some. This table holds some 120,000 clones, about 80% found once. The source material was peripheral blood. All receptors derive from a human donor in a cohort sampled during active COVID-19.

The J gene is TRBJ2-1, the V gene TRBV20-1; a weak D match, TRBD2 (7 bases). Germline-derived CDR1 and CDR2 are DFQATT and SNEGSKA (reference sequence). The CDR3 has 13 residues. V was cut by 3 bases and J by 10 bases, with 16 bases left in between. The CDR3 loop reads CSASRGGRNEQFF. The CDR3 bases are TGCAGTGCTAGTAGGGGGGGGCGAAACGAGCAGTTCTTC.

The V call is TRBV5-1, the J call TRBJ2-7, with no clear D. Germline V gene data show CDR1 as SGHRS and CDR2 as YFSETQ. Trimming shortened V by 5 bases and J by 4 bases, and 13 bases separated the two germline ends. The CDR3 consists of 13 residues. CDR3 in amino acids: CASRLPELYEQYF. The CDR3 nucleotides are TGCGCCAGCAGACTACCGGAGCTATACGAGCAGTACTTC. Using reference TRBV5-1 and TRBJ2-7 for the parts outside the CDR3, the full variable domain is KAGVTQTPRYLIKTRGQQVTLSCSPISGHRSVSWYQQTPGQGLQFLFEYFSETQRNKGNFPGRFSGRQFSNSRSEMNVSTLELGDSALYLCASRLPELYEQYFGPGTRLTVT.

This clone was detected only once. The chain links TRBV5-4 to TRBJ1-1; TRBD1 is a possible D gene (5 bases). CDR1 and CDR2 (germline): SGHNT, YYREEE (reference sequence). CDR3 size: 14 residues. Trimming took 4 bases from V and 1 from J, leaving 11 bases between them. The CDR3 protein is CASSPGLKNTEAFF. CDR3 DNA sequence: TGTGCCAGCAGCCCGGGACTTAAGAACACTGAAGCTTTCTTT.

CDR3: CASSVDGTDYNEQFF. DNA of the CDR3: TGTGCCAGCAGCGTAGACGGGACAGATTACAATGAGCAGTTCTTC. The chain combines TRBV9 with TRBJ2-1, with 7 bases matching TRBD1. Looked up from germline, CDR1 is SGDLS and CDR2 is YYNGEE. V trimming: 0 bases; J trimming: 4 bases; junction bases outside the gene matches: 4. The CDR3 contains 15 residues.

A single count supports this clone. The V and J genes are TRBV7-9 and TRBJ1-5, with 8 bases lining up with TRBD1. The trim removed 2 bases at V and 4 bases at J, leaving 4 bases unmatched. Germline V lookup: CDR1 SEHNR, CDR2 FQNEAQ (reference sequence). The CDR3 has 15 residues. CDR3 loop: CASSLTGGLNQPQHF. CDR3 nucleotide sequence: TGTGCCAGCAGCTTAACAGGGGGGTTGAATCAGCCCCAGCATTTT.

The chain couples TRBV14 to TRBJ2-5; possible D gene TRBD2, 6 bases. The CDR3 runs 14 residues. Germline assignment: CDR1 SGHDN and CDR2 FVKESK. The ends were cut back, 3 bases at V and 5 bases at J, with 13 bases in the middle. The CDR3 nucleotides are TGTGCCAGCAGCCAGGCCGGGACTTGGGAGACCCAGTACTTC. Protein sequence: CASSQAGTWETQYF.

V gene TRBV19 combines with J gene TRBJ2-4; D may be TRBD2 (6 bases). The germline V gene has CDR1 LNHDA and CDR2 SQIVND (reference sequence). This CDR3 has 17 residues. V was cut by 1 base and J by 2 bases, with 15 bases left in between. In DNA, the CDR3 is TGTGCCAGTAGTATAGTTGATAGCGGCAATTCCAAAAACATTCAGTACTTC. This codes for CASSIVDSGNSKNIQYF.

This clone occurred once. The CDR3 DNA reads as TGTGCCAGCAGCTTAGTCGGCAGGGGCACCTACGAGCAGTACTTC. Translation: CASSLVGRGTYEQYF. The rearrangement uses TRBV7-2 and TRBJ2-7; weak D call: TRBD1 (6 bases). V lost 1 base and J lost 2, with 12 bases in between. Germline CDR1 and CDR2: SGHTA and FQGNSA. CDR3 length: 15 amino acids.

This clone was seen only once. This chain joins TRBV5-6 and TRBJ2-3; D is unresolved. The germline gives CDR1 SGHDT, CDR2 YYEEEE. The CDR3 extends over 13 amino acids. The V gene lost 0 bases and the J gene lost 3 bases, with 5 bases spanning the gap. The CDR3 nucleotides are TGTGCCAGCAGCTTGGGGCCAACAGATACGCAGTATTTT. As protein: CASSLGPTDTQYF.

The chain has TRBV5-1 and TRBJ2-5; tentatively, D is TRBD1 (8 bases). V was cut by 4 bases and J by 2 bases, with 15 bases left in between. This CDR3 is built from 15 residues. Germline CDR1 and CDR2: SGHRS and YFSETQ. The CDR3 loop is CASSSGTGAQETQYF. CDR3 coding DNA: TGCGCCAGCAGCAGCGGGACAGGCGCACAAGAGACCCAGTACTTC.

The V gene is TRBV27, the J gene TRBJ2-7; TRBD1 matches at 7 bases. There are 16 residues in the CDR3. J lost 0 bases, V lost 3 bases, and 8 bases had no gene match. Germline values: CDR1 MNHEY, CDR2 SMNVEV (reference sequence). The CDR3 bases are TGTGCCAGCAGTTTTGTGGGACAGCGGTCCTCCTACGAGCAGTACTTC. Its translation is CASSFVGQRSSYEQYF.

V gene TRBV19 combines with J gene TRBJ2-4; 7 nucleotides align to TRBD2. CDR1 and CDR2 (germline): LNHDA, SQIVND (reference sequence). Losses at the gene ends were 5 bases for V and 8 bases for J; bases not matched to a gene: 9. CDR3 size: 14 residues. The CDR3 nucleotides read TGTGCCAGTAGTCCCACAGGACTAGATGACATTCAGTACTTC. Amino acids: CASSPTGLDDIQYF.

The chain links TRBV24-1 to TRBJ2-6, with TRBD1 matching 11 bases. The V and J ends lost 4 bases and 1 base, in that order; junction bases with no gene match: 5. The CDR3 loop spans 18 amino acids. Germline CDR1 and CDR2: KGHDR and SFDVKD. CDR3 DNA sequence: TGTGCCACCAGTGAGGGGGACAGGGGGATTTCTGGGGCCAACGTCCTGACTTTC. Translation: CATSEGDRGISGANVLTF.

V gene TRBV14 combines with J gene TRBJ1-2; 8 bases line up with TRBD1. This CDR3 is built from 19 residues. After removal of 3 bases from V and 5 bases from J, the junction contained 20 bases not matched to a gene. Per germline, CDR1 SGHDN and CDR2 FVKESK. The CDR3 DNA reads as TGTGCCAGCAGCCAGCGACCCGGGCGGGGCACAGGGGGTGATTATGGCTACACCTTC. Amino acids: CASSQRPGRGTGGDYGYTF.

The V and J genes are TRBV6-1 and TRBJ1-5; no clear D gene. There are 15 residues in the CDR3. The germline V gene encodes CDR1 MNHNS and CDR2 SASEGT. Trimming took 2 bases from V and 4 from J, leaving 12 bases between them. The DNA for the CDR3 is TGTGCCAGCAGTGAACCCCGGGGTGGGAATCAGCCCCAGCATTTT. Protein: CASSEPRGGNQPQHF.

CDR3 sequence (DNA): TGTGCCAGCAGCGTTCAGGGATCCAAAAACATTCAGTACTTC. Residues: CASSVQGSKNIQYF. The chain links TRBV9 to TRBJ2-4; D possibly corresponds to TRBD1 (5 bases). Germline values: CDR1 SGDLS, CDR2 YYNGEE. V lost 2 bases, J lost 2 bases, and 8 bases lay in between. The CDR3 is 14 amino acids.

The chain has TRBV24-1 and TRBJ1-5, with D perhaps matching TRBD1 (5 bases). The CDR3 length is 15 residues. Germline lookup yields CDR1 KGHDR and CDR2 SFDVKD. Trimming removed 3 bases from V and 0 bases from J, with 8 bases in between. The CDR3 DNA is TGTGCCACCAGTGATGGAGGGGCTAGCAATCAGCCCCAGCATTTT. Amino acid sequence: CATSDGGASNQPQHF.

The J gene is TRBJ1-3, the V gene TRBV6-4; no definite D call. Germline-derived CDR1 and CDR2 are MRHNA and SNTAGT. V was cut by 3 bases and J by 4 bases, with 7 bases left in between. The CDR3 runs 13 residues. CDR3 nucleotides: TGTGCCAGCAGTGATAAAGCGGGAAACACCATATATTTT. Translating it yields CASSDKAGNTIYF.

This clone appeared a few times. This chain joins TRBV5-1 and TRBJ2-7, with 8 bases lining up with TRBD1. The CDR3 extends over 14 amino acids. Germline CDR1 SGHRS, CDR2 YFSETQ. Losses at the gene ends were 2 bases for V and 2 bases for J; bases not matched to a gene: 3. This CDR3 is CASSFQDRAYEQYF. The DNA for the CDR3 is TGCGCCAGCAGCTTTCAGGACAGGGCCTACGAGCAGTACTTC.

J is TRBJ2-1 and V is TRBV7-9; 14 nucleotides line up with TRBD2. The CDR3 is made up of 18 amino acids. The germline V gene has CDR1 SEHNR and CDR2 FQNEAQ (reference sequence). Unmatched junction bases numbered 10, after V lost 2 bases and J lost 7 bases. The DNA of the CDR3 is TGTGCCAGCAGCTTACCCTTCAGACTAGCGGGAGGGAAGAATGAGCAGTTCTTC. It specifies CASSLPFRLAGGKNEQFF.

Many counts were recorded for this clone. The rearrangement links TRBV10-1 to TRBJ1-2, with 7 positions matching TRBD1. This CDR3 has 20 amino acids. Germline-derived CDR1 and CDR2 are WNHNN and SYGVQD (reference sequence). J lost 0 bases, V lost 2 bases, and 18 bases had no gene match. CDR3 sequence reads: CASSELRFGGRGSPNYGYTF. Here the CDR3 DNA reads TGCGCCAGCAGTGAGCTCCGTTTCGGTGGCAGGGGGAGTCCTAACTATGGCTACACCTTC.

This sequence joins TRBV6-5 and TRBJ2-3, with 8 bases that match TRBD2. The V segment lost 5 bases and the J segment 3 bases; nucleotides outside the gene matches: 7. The CDR3 extends over 15 amino acids. The germline gives CDR1 MNHEY, CDR2 SVGAGI. The CDR3 DNA is TGTGCCAGCAGTCGAAGCGGGAGTGGGACAGATACGCAGTATTTT. Its protein is CASSRSGSGTDTQYF.

The J gene is TRBJ1-2, the V gene TRBV7-9, with D tentatively TRBD1 (6 bases). Trimming left V 3 bases short and J 13 bases short, with 21 bases between. The germline V gene encodes CDR1 SEHNR and CDR2 FQNEAQ (reference sequence). This CDR3 has 14 residues. CDR3 in amino acids: CASSFSQSSGTPTF. The CDR3, as DNA: TGTGCCAGCAGCTTCAGCCAATCCTCCGGGACACCCACCTTC.

V is TRBV7-8 and J is TRBJ2-7; D gene unclear. Germline V lookup: CDR1 SGHVS, CDR2 FQNEAQ. Trimming stripped 5 bases from V and 4 bases from J, with 6 bases between. The CDR3 has 11 amino acids. CDR3 sequence reads: CASSAQYEQYF. In nucleotides, the CDR3 is TGTGCCAGCAGCGCACAATACGAGCAGTACTTC.

The chain joins TRBV5-4 to TRBJ1-2, with D uncertain. Germline V gene data show CDR1 as SGHNT and CDR2 as YYREEE (reference sequence). This CDR3 has 13 residues. The V end lost 6 bases, the J end lost 0 bases, and 9 bases lay between the germline ends. CDR3 in DNA: TGTGCCAGCACGAGAGGTTCTAACTATGGCTACACCTTC. Translation: CASTRGSNYGYTF.

The J gene is TRBJ1-2, the V gene TRBV10-3, with D possibly being TRBD1 (5 bases). In germline, CDR1 is ENHRY, CDR2 SYGVKD. CDR3 length: 11 amino acids. Trimming removed 8 bases at V and 8 bases at J, with 12 bases between. This CDR3 reads CAIGGGNGYTF. CDR3 sequence (DNA): TGTGCCATCGGGGGAGGGAACGGCTACACCTTC.

The chain links TRBV7-9 to TRBJ1-6; no firm D call. V was shortened by 1 base and J by 6 bases, with 10 bases between the two germline ends. CDR1 SEHNR and CDR2 FQNEAQ come from the germline V gene (reference sequence). This CDR3 has 15 residues. CDR3 sequence (DNA): TGTGCCAGCAGCTTAGAAGGGAGATCTAATTCACCCCTCCACTTT. This codes for CASSLEGRSNSPLHF.

The rearrangement links TRBV11-2 to TRBJ2-3, with 7 bases that match TRBD1. This CDR3 region has 15 residues. The germline CDR1 and CDR2 sequences are SGHAT and FQNNGV. Trimming took 4 bases from V and 0 from J; bases not matched to a gene: 4. The CDR3 is CASSSGQISTDTQYF. The CDR3 region has the DNA TGTGCCAGCAGCTCGGGACAGATTAGCACAGATACGCAGTATTTT.